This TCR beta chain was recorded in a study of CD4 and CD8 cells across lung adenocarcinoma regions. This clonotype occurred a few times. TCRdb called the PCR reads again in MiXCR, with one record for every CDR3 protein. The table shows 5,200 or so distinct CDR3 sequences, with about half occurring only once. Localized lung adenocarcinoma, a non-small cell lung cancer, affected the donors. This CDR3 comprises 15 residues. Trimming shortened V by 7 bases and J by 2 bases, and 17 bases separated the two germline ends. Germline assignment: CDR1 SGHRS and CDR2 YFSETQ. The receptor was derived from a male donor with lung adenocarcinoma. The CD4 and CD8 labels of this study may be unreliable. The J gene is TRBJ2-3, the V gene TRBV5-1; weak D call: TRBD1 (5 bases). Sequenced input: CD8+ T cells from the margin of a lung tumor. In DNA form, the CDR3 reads TGCGCCAGCGGCAGGACAATCGATTACACAGATACGCAGTATTTT. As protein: CASGRTIDYTDTQYF.